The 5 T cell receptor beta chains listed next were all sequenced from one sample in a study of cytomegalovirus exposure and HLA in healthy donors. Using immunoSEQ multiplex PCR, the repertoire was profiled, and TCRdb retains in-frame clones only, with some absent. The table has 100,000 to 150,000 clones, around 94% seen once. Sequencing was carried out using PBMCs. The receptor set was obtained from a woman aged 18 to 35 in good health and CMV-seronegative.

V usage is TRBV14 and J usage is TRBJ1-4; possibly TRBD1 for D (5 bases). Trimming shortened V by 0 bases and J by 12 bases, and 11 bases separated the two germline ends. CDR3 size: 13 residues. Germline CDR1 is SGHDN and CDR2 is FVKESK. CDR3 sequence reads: CASSQERSGQLFF. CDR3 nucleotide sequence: TGTGCCAGCAGCCAAGAACGGTCAGGGCAACTGTTTTTT.

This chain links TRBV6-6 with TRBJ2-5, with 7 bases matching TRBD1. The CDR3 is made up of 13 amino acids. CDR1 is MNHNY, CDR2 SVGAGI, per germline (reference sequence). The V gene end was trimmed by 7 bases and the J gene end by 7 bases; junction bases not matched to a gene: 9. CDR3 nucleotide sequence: TGTGCCAGCACCCGAGGGGCAGGGGGGACCCAGTACTTC. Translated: CASTRGAGGTQYF.

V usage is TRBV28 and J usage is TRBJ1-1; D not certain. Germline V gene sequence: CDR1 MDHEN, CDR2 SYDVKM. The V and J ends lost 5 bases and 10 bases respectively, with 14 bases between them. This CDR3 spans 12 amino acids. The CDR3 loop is CASSPPGLGAFF. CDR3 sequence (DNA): TGTGCCAGCAGTCCCCCGGGTCTCGGAGCTTTCTTT.

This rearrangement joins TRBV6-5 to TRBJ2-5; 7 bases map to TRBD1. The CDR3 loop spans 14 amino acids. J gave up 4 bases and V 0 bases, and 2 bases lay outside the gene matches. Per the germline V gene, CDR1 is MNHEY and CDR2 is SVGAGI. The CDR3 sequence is CASSYSAGGETQYF. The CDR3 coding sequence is TGTGCCAGCAGTTACTCGGCAGGGGGAGAGACCCAGTACTTC.

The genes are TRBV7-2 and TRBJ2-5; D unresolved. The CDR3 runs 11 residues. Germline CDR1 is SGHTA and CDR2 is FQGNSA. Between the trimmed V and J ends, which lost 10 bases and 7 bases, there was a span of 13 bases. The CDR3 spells CAITQLGTQYF. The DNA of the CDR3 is TGTGCCATCACCCAACTCGGGACCCAGTACTTC. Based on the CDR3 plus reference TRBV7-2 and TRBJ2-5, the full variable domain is GAGVSQSPSNKVTEKGKDVELRCDPISGHTALYWYRQSLGQGLEFLIYFQGNSAPDKSGLPSDRFSAERTGGSVSTLTIQRTQQEDSAVYLCAITQLGTQYFGPGTRLLVL.